The clone carrying this T cell receptor beta chain was observed many times. Its antigen is still unknown. Germline lookup yields CDR1 SQVTM and CDR2 ANQGSEA. CDR3 length equals 10 residues. The data were taken from a study of Graves' ophthalmopathy and Graves' hyperthyroidism. In the study overall: Peripheral blood sampling occurred at initial diagnosis, before any treatment.

General observations from the study: Ophthalmopathy progression predictions by the model showed 72.22% specificity and about 68% sensitivity.

Clinical symptoms, serum thyroxine, TRAb, thyroid ultrasound and orbital computed tomography determined diagnosis. Sampling around 9 ml of fresh peripheral blood provided the PBMCs. RNA transcripts yielded amplified TCR beta CDR3 regions. The first round was an RT-PCR with HTBI primers, and the second round was a multiplex PCR. TCRdb itself ran the multiplex PCR reads through MiXCR, one entry per CDR3 protein. The sample contains hundreds of thousands of distinct CDR3 sequences, 21% of which appear only once. Sequencing was carried out using peripheral blood. This receptor was taken from a woman under 30 with stable Graves' hyperthyroidism. The V call is TRBV29-1, the J call TRBJ2-2; D gene uncertain. In nucleotides, the CDR3 is TGCAGGTCGCGAACCGGGGAGCTGTTTTTT. It codes for CRSRTGELFF.